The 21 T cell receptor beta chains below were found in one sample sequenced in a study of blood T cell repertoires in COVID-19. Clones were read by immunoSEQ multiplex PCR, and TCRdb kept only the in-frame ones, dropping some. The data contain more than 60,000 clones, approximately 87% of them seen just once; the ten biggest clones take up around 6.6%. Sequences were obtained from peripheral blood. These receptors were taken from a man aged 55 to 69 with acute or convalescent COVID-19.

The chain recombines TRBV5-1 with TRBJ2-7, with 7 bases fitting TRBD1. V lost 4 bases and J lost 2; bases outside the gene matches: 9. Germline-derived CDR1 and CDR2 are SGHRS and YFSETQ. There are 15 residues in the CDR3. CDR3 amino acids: CASSVNPGQTYEQYF. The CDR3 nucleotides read TGCGCCAGCAGCGTGAATCCGGGACAGACCTACGAGCAGTACTTC.

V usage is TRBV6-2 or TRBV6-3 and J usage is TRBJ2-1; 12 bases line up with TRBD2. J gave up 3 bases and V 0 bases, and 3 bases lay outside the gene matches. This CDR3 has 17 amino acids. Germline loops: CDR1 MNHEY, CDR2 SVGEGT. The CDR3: CASSYSPGLAGYNEQFF. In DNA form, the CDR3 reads TGTGCCAGCAGTTACTCACCGGGACTAGCGGGCTACAATGAGCAGTTCTTC.

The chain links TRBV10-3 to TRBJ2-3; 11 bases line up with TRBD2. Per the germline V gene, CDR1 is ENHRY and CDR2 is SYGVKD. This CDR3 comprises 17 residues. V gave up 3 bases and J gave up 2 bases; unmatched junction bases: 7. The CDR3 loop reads CAISDRLAGRNTDTQYF. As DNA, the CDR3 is TGTGCCATCAGTGACAGACTAGCGGGGCGGAACACAGATACGCAGTATTTT.

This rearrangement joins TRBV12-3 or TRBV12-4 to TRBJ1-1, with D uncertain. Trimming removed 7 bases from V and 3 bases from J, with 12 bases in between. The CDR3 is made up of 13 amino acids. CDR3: CASTDVRDTEAFF. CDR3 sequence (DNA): TGTGCCAGCACCGACGTGAGGGACACTGAAGCTTTCTTT.

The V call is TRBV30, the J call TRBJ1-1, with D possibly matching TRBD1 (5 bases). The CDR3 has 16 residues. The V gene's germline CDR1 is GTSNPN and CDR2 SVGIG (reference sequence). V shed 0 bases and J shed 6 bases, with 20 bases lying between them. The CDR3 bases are TGTGCCTGGAGTGTAGGGCAGGGTGTCTTTGAAGCTGAAGCTTTCTTT. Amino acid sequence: CAWSVGQGVFEAEAFF. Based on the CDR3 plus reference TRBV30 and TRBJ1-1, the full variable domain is SQTIHQWPATLVQPVGSPLSLECTVEGTSNPNLYWYRQAAGRGLQLLFYSVGIGQISSEVPQNLSASRPQDRQFILSSKKLLLSDSGFYLCAWSVGQGVFEAEAFFGQGTRLTVV.

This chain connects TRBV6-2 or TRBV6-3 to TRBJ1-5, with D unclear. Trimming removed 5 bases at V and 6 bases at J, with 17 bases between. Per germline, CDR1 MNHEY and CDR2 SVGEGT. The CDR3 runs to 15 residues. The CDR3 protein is CASSQGRGWVQPQHF. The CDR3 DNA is TGTGCCAGCAGTCAAGGACGGGGATGGGTTCAGCCCCAGCATTTT.

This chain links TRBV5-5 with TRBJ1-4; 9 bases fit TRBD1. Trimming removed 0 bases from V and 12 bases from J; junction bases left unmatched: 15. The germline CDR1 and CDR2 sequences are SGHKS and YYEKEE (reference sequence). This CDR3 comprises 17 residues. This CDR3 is CASSLGVIGTGHYELFF. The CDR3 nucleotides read TGTGCCAGCAGCTTGGGAGTGATCGGGACAGGGCACTATGAACTGTTTTTT.

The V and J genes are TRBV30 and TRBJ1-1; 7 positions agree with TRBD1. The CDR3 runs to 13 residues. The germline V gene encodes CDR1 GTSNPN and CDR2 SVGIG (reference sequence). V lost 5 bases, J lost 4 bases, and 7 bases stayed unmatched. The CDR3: CAWVQGLGTEAFF. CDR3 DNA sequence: TGTGCCTGGGTACAGGGGTTAGGCACTGAAGCTTTCTTT.

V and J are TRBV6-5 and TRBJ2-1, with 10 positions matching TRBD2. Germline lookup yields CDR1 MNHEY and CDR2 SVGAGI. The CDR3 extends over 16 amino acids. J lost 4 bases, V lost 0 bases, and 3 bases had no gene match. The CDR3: CASSYSGLAVYNEQFF. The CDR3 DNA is TGTGCCAGCAGTTACTCCGGACTAGCGGTATACAATGAGCAGTTCTTC.

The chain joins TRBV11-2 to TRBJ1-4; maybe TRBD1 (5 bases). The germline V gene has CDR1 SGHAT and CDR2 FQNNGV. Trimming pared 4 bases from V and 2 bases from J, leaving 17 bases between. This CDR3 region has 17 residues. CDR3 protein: CASSSPDMGGTNEKLFF. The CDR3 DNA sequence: TGTGCCAGCAGCTCCCCGGACATGGGGGGGACTAATGAAAAACTGTTTTTT.

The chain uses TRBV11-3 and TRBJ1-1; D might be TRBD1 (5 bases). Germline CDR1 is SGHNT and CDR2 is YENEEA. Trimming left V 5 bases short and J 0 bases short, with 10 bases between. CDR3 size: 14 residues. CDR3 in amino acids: CASSETALNTEAFF. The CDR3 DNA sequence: TGTGCCAGCAGCGAGACAGCCTTGAACACTGAAGCTTTCTTT.

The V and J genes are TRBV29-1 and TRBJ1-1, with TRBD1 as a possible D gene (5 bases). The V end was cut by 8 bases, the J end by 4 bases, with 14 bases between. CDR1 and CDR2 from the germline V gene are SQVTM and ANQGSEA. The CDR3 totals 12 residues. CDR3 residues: CSTPTGGTEAFF. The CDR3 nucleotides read TGCAGCACCCCTACGGGGGGCACTGAAGCTTTCTTT.

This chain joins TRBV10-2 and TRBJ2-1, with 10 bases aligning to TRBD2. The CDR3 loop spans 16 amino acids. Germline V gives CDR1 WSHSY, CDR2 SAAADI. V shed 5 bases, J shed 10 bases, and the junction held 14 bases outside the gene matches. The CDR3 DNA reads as TGCGCCAGCAGTCAGCGGAGCGGGGGGGCATGGGGAGAGCAGTTCTTC. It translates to CASSQRSGGAWGEQFF.

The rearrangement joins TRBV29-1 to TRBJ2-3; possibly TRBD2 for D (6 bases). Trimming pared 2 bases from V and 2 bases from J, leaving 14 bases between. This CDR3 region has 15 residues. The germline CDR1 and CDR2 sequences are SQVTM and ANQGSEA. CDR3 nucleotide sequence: TGCAGCGTTGAATGGTCGGGGGAGCTCACAGATACGCAGTATTTT. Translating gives CSVEWSGELTDTQYF.

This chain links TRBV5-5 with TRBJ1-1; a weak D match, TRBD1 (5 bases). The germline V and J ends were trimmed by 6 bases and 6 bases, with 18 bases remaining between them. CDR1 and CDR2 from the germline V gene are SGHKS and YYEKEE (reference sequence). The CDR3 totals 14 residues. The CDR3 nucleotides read TGTGCCAGCAACCCATCGCGGGGGACGCCTGAAGCTTTCTTT. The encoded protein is CASNPSRGTPEAFF.

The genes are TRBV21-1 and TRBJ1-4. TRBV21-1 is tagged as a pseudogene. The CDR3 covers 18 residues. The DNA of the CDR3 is TGTGCCAGCAGCCCCCCGAGTTCGAGAACGCGAACTAATGAAAAACTGTTTTTT. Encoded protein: CASSPPSSRTRTNEKLFF.

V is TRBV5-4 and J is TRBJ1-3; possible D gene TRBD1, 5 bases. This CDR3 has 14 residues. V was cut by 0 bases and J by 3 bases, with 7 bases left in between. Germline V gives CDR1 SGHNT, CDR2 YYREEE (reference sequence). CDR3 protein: CASSLEQVGNTIYF. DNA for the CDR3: TGTGCCAGCAGCTTGGAACAGGTTGGAAACACCATATATTTT.

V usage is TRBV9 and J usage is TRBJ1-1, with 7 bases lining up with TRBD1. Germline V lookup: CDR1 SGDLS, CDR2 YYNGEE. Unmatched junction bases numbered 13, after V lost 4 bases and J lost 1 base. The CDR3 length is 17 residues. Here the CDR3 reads CASSPPHGQESNTEAFF. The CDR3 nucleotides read TGTGCCAGCAGCCCCCCCCATGGACAGGAGTCGAACACTGAAGCTTTCTTT. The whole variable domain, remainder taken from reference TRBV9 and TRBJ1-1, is DSGVTQTPKHLITATGQRVTLRCSPRSGDLSVYWYQQSLDQGLQFLIQYYNGEERAKGNILERFSAQQFPDLHSELNLSSLELGDSALYFCASSPPHGQESNTEAFFGQGTRLTVV.

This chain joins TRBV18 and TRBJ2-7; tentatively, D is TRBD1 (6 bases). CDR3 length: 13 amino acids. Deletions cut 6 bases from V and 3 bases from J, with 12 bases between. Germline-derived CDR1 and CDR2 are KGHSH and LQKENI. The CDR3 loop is CASSPRQVYEQYF. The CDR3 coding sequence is TGTGCCAGCTCTCCTCGACAGGTCTACGAGCAGTACTTC. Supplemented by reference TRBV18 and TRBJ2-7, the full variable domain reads NAGVMQNPRHLVRRRGQEARLRCSPMKGHSHVYWYRQLPEEGLKFMVYLQKENIIDESGMPKERFSAEFPKEGPSILRIQQVVRGDSAAYFCASSPRQVYEQYFGPGTRLTVT.

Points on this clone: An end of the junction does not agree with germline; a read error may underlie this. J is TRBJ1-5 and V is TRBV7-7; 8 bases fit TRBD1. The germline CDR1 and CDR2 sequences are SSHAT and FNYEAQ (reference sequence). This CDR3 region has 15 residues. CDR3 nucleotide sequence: TGTGCTAGCAGCTTAGAGCAGGGGGCAGATCAGCCCCAGCATTTT. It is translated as CASSLEQGADQPQHF.

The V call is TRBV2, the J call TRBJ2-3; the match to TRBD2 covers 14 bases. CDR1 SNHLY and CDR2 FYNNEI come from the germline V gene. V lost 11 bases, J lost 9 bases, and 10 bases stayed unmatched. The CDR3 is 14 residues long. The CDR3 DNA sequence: TGTGCCGGAGGACTAGCGGGGGGTCTCGGAACGCAGTATTTT. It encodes CAGGLAGGLGTQYF.